The clone carrying this T cell receptor beta chain was seen only a few times. The entry originates in a study of T cells in Graves' hyperthyroidism and ophthalmopathy. TCR beta CDR3 region amplification was performed from RNA transcripts. HTBI primers were employed in a first-round RT-PCR of the TCR CDR3. MiXCR was run by TCRdb on the multiplex PCR reads, yielding one entry per CDR3 protein. The repertoire holds about 640,000 distinct CDR3 sequences, with approximately 42% as singletons. Exclusion of a patient resulted from uncontrolled infection, other autoimmune disease, pregnancy or lactation. Diagnoses used clinical symptoms, serum thyroxine and TRAb, thyroid ultrasound and orbital computed tomography. Sequencing used peripheral blood or thyroid tissue (not recorded which). The source of this sequence is an adult man with Graves' disease, either hyperthyroidism or ophthalmopathy (not recorded which).

For the CDR3, the DNA is TGTGCCAGCAGCGTAGCGGGGTCCGCCGGGGAAAAACTGTTTTTT. As protein: CASSVAGSAGEKLFF. The V call is TRBV9, the J call TRBJ1-4; D is ambiguous. V gave up 0 bases and J gave up 8 bases, with 14 bases separating them. The CDR3 runs to 15 residues. Germline V gene sequence: CDR1 SGDLS, CDR2 YYNGEE.